This T cell receptor (beta chain) appears in the sequencing data of a study of T cells in Graves' hyperthyroidism and ophthalmopathy. Patients aged 18 to 65 had newly diagnosed hyperthyroidism lasting under 2 months. There were TCR beta CDR3 regions amplified from RNA transcripts. In the first-round RT-PCR of the TCR CDR3, the HTBI primer set was used. TCRdb analysed the multiplex PCR reads with MiXCR anew, one entry per CDR3 protein. This sample has 300,000 to 350,000 distinct CDR3 sequences; over 11% occur once, and the top ten carry 20% to 25%. This receptor was obtained from a woman in her 30s with Graves' hyperthyroidism. The material sequenced was blood.

The CDR3 region is CSAKPGGPIETQYF. Here the CDR3 DNA reads TGCAGTGCTAAACCCGGAGGGCCAATAGAGACCCAGTACTTC. This chain links TRBV20-1 with TRBJ2-5; D perhaps matches TRBD2 (6 bases). V was pared by 4 bases and J by 4 bases, with 16 bases between. The CDR3 has 14 residues. CDR1 is DFQATT, CDR2 SNEGSKA, per germline (reference sequence).